What follows is one TCR beta chain and its context. This sample was taken from a study of shared clonotypes between healthy human individuals. CD8 cells regarded as naive lacked CD45RO, were positively chosen for CCR7, and omitted terminally differentiated effector memory CD45RA+ cells. Per germline, CDR1 ENHRY and CDR2 SYGVKD. Between the trimmed V and J ends, which lost 4 bases and 3 bases, there was a span of 10 bases. This CDR3 contains 13 residues. Clones were sequenced by immunoSEQ multiplex PCR, and TCRdb holds only the in-frame ones, with some missing. The table records about 580,000 clones, roughly 98% of them present only once.

The sequencing sample was made of naive CD8+ T cells sorted from blood. This sequence joins TRBV10-3 and TRBJ2-7; D not certain. This clonotype was obtained from a man aged 25-45 years in good health. The CDR3 bases are TGTGCCATCAGTGTAGGGCAGCTCTACGAGCAGTACTTC. Translated, it gives CAISVGQLYEQYF.